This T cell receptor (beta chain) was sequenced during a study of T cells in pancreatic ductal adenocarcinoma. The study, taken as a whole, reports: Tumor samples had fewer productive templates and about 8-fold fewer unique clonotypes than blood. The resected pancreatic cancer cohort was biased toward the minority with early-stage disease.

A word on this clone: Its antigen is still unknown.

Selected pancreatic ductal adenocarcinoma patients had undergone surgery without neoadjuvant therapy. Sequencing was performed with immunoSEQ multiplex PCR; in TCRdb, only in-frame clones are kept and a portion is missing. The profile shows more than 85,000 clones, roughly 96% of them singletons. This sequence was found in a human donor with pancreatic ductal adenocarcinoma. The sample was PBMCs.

Here the CDR3 reads CASSSGQGEKLFF. The DNA of the CDR3 is TGTGCCAGCTCATCGGGACAGGGGGAAAAACTGTTTTTT. The rearrangement links TRBV18 to TRBJ1-4; TRBD1 agrees at 10 bases. Germline values: CDR1 KGHSH, CDR2 LQKENI. The CDR3 covers 13 residues. With V trimmed by 5 bases and J by 8 bases, 2 bases remained unmatched.